A selection of T cell receptor beta chains follows, all from one sample in a study of early T cells in non-severe SARS-CoV-2 infection. MiXCR, applied by TCRdb to the 5' RACE reads, yields one record per CDR3 protein. The sample lists 75,000 or so distinct CDR3 sequences; 13% to 15% were seen once. Sequenced input: whole blood. The receptors derive from an adult who was a healthcare worker with PCR-confirmed SARS-CoV-2 infection or an uninfected control (not recorded which). Both conserved end residues are part of each CDR3. D genes are given only for firm matches. Rows give clone size only sometimes, using once, few, many, or a class for an expanded clone.

d_gene,abundance,j_gene,v_gene,CDR3nt,CDR3aa
TRBD1,many,TRBJ2-5,TRBV3-1,TGTGCCAGCAGCCAGCGACAGGGGCGAGAGACCCAGTACTTC,CASSQRQGRETQYF
TRBD1,-,TRBJ1-1,TRBV12-3/TRBV12-4,TGTGCCAGCAGGGGGACAGGTTTGAACACTGAAGCTTTCTTT,CASRGTGLNTEAFF
-,-,TRBJ1-3,TRBV18,TGTGCCAGCTCACCACCGGCGAACACCATATATTTT,CASSPPANTIYF
TRBD2,-,TRBJ2-1,TRBV11-1,TGTGCCAGCAGCCGAACTAGCGGGGGCCCACTTGGTGAGCAGTTCTTC,CASSRTSGGPLGEQFF
-,many,TRBJ1-5,TRBV28,TGTGCCAGCAACGAGGGCGGGGTCCAGCCCCAGCATTTT,CASNEGGVQPQHF
TRBD1,few,TRBJ1-5,TRBV7-2,TGTGCCAGCAGCGCGCAGGGGGCTGGCAATCAGCCCCAGCATTTT,CASSAQGAGNQPQHF
TRBD1,-,TRBJ1-2,TRBV6-4,TGTGCCAGCAGCCAGGGACAGGAGGCATATGGCTACACCTTC,CASSQGQEAYGYTF
-,-,TRBJ2-2,TRBV19,TGTGCCAGTAGTATAAGGGGATCCGGGGAGCTGTTTTTT,CASSIRGSGELFF
-,-,TRBJ2-7,TRBV5-4,TGTGCCAGCAGCTTGTGGGCGGGCGAGCAGTACTTC,CASSLWAGEQYF
-,-,TRBJ2-2,TRBV25-1,TGTGCCAGCAGTGAATGGAGGGACGACGCCGGGGAGCTGTTTTTT,CASSEWRDDAGELFF
-,-,TRBJ1-1,TRBV12-3/TRBV12-4,TGTGCCAGCAGTCTAACAGGGCAAGGCACTGAAGCTTTCTTT,CASSLTGQGTEAFF
TRBD2,-,TRBJ2-3,TRBV19,TGTGCCAGTACCCGACTAGCGGGGGGGACAGATACGCAGTATTTT,CASTRLAGGTDTQYF
-,few,TRBJ2-7,TRBV4-2,TGTGCCAGCAGCCAAGATTTCGCCTACGAGCAGTACTTC,CASSQDFAYEQYF
-,-,TRBJ2-1,TRBV3-1,TGTGCCAGCAGCCTCCGGGGGGCGGTCGATGAGCAGTTCTTC,CASSLRGAVDEQFF
TRBD1,-,TRBJ1-2,TRBV6-5,TGTGCCAGCAGTCCCACAGGGGGAGTTATAGGTGGCTACACCTTC,CASSPTGGVIGGYTF
-,many,TRBJ2-5,TRBV7-2,TGTGCCAGCAGCTCCGGGACACTGAAAGAGACCCAGTACTTC,CASSSGTLKETQYF
-,few,TRBJ2-7,TRBV7-2,TGTGCCAGCAGCTTAGCGGGGACGGCCCCCTACGAGCAGTACTTC,CASSLAGTAPYEQYF
TRBD2,many,TRBJ2-2,TRBV7-2,TGTGCCAGCGCCCCCCAGCGGGGGAACACCGGGGAGCTGTTTTTT,CASAPQRGNTGELFF
-,-,TRBJ1-2,TRBV5-4,TGTGCCAGCAGCTTGAGGGGGGCGCAGAACTATGGCTACACCTTC,CASSLRGAQNYGYTF
-,many,TRBJ2-7,TRBV29-1,TGCAGCGTTGAAGTTCGGCAGGGCGCTGACGAGCAGTACTTC,CSVEVRQGADEQYF
TRBD1,few,TRBJ2-7,TRBV5-1,TGCGCCAGCAGGACAGGGGGCAGCGACGAGCAGTACTTC,CASRTGGSDEQYF
-,-,TRBJ1-3,TRBV5-4,TGTGCCAGCAGCGCCGGACAATTCGGAAACACCATATATTTT,CASSAGQFGNTIYF
-,many,TRBJ1-1,TRBV20-1,TGCAGTGCCCCGGACAGCAACACTGAAGCTTTCTTT,CSAPDSNTEAFF